The entry below describes one TCR beta chain. This clonotype appeared many times. Its recognized antigen is unknown. No base quality values were provided; no much bigger clone lies one nucleotide off. The source of the sample is a study of molecular identifiers for immune sequencing clone quantification (dated by TCRdb to 2017 to 2018). Regarding the study in general: For a replicate experiment, the RNA from either around 20,000 or 100,000 naive CD8 T cells was divided into five aliquots, and four of those aliquots went on to sequencing. This methods study benchmarked molecular-identifier clustering-based TCR repertoire sequencing (MIDCIRS) and TCR RNA copy counting, using CD8 T cells to do so. Points the paper makes about the study in general: Identical TCR molecules sharing a barcode could cause highly expanded clone sizes to be underestimated. Even against a background of 850,000 to 1,000,000 naive CD8 T cells, spiked-in Jurkat TCR RNA amounting to a single cell's worth was reported to be detectable. Modeling gave about 3.2 recovered TCR RNA copies per cell versus roughly 10 by digital PCR, implying around 30% capture efficiency. In CMV-specific effector cells, over 99% of molecules were held by clones above 20 RNA copies, whereas under 1% of molecules were held by such clones in naive cells. Without barcode sub-clustering, chimeric consensus sequences inflated TCR diversity; chimeras reached as high as 47%.

The CDR3, from cysteine to phenylalanine, totals 17 residues. The CDR3 DNA has 51 bases and is translated from base 1. In the germline V gene, CDR1 corresponds to MDHEN and CDR2 to SYDVKM. Deletion took 6 bases off V and 0 bases off J, with a span of 18 bases between the germline ends. Naive CD8 T cells were FACS-sorted as CD8+CD4-CCR7+CD45RA+ on a BD FACSAria II into RLT Plus buffer. Some naive CD8 T cell RNA was split equally between MIDCIRS and a Smart-seq2-style 5'RACE protocol for a sensitivity comparison. Enrichment of CD8 T cells was done with RosetteSep CD8+ T Cell Enrichment Cocktail plus Ficoll-Paque, and ACK red cell lysis came afterward. Library preparation employed PCR. The data were produced on an Illumina MiSeq. The Qiagen AllPrep DNA/RNA kit was used to purify total RNA. Reads from multiple sequencing runs of the same library were pooled before analysis. The authors processed their data as follows. Reads were retained only if the reads had an exact TCR constant sequence, and the retained reads were trimmed to 150 nt and grouped according to their 12-nt molecular barcodes. Within each barcode group, reads were sub-clustered at a 15% Levenshtein threshold, and quality-weighted consensus sequences were built per RNA molecule. Non-functional sequences were excluded, and lower-count sequences lying one edit away from another sequence were also excluded. On the basis of fitting two negative binomial distributions, barcode sub-clusters with fewer than 20% of the maximum read count were discarded. The public reads were reanalyzed by TCRdb: fastp trimming at Q25, MiXCR alignment, in-frame beta chains only. Every CDR3 protein is listed once, alongside the most common genes and DNA of its rows. The authors' filters were not applied to this entry. Recorded for this sample are over 35,000 distinct CDR3 sequences; about 18% of them occurred a single time. In total, the top ten clones hold roughly 7% of the sample.

The receptor comes from a human donor in good health. Some libraries in this study had Jurkat cell RNA spiked in. Sequenced sample: naive CD8+ T cells from blood, with Jurkat cell RNA spiked in. The label giving this sample's cell subset or site can be read as: FACS-sorted CD8+CD4-CCR7+CD45RA+ naive T cells. The V and J genes are TRBV28 and TRBJ1-5; the D segment could be TRBD1, given 6 matching bases. CDR3 protein: CASSVPRGSNSNQPQHF. The nucleotides read TGTGCCAGCAGCGTCCCCAGGGGCAGCAATAGCAATCAGCCCCAGCATTTT.